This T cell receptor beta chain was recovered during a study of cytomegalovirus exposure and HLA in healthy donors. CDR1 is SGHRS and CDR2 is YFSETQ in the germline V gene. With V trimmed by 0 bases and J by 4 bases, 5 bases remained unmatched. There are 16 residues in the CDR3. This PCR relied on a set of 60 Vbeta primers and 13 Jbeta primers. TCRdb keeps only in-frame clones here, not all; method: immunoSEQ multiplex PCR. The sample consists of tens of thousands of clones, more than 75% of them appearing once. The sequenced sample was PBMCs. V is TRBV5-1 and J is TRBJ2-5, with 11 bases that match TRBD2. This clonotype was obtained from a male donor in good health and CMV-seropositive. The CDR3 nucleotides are TGCGCCAGCAGCTTGGTACTAGCGGGAGATCGAGAGACCCAGTACTTC. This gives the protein CASSLVLAGDRETQYF.